The 22 T cell receptor gamma chains listed next were all sequenced from one sample in a study of gamma-delta T cells after stem cell transplantation. TCRdb redid clone calling on the RT-PCR reads using CATT. The sample records about 700 gamma-chain clones, roughly 36% being singletons. The sample comprised gamma-delta T cells. Receptors originate from a human donor. It is not recorded whose cells these are; they may come from a transplant donor.

This clone came up a few times. This sequence joins TRGV9 and TRGJ1 or TRGJ2. The J gene is not listed in TCRdb, so it was assigned here from a DNA match to germline. The CDR3 sequence is 11 residues long. Germline values: CDR1 GITISATS, CDR2 ISYDGTV (reference sequence). V was clipped by 3 bases and J by 4 bases; unmatched bases: 0. CDR3: CALWEYYKKLF. The CDR3 DNA follows: TGTGCCTTGTGGGAGTATTATAAGAAACTCTTT.

As to this clone: The same CDR3 arises from other DNA sequences in this sample as well. This chain connects TRGV9 to TRGJP. TCRdb carries no J gene annotation; the J gene was assigned here by matching the DNA with germline. CDR1 is GITISATS, CDR2 ISYDGTV, per germline (reference sequence). The CDR3 is 17 amino acids. After removal of 0 bases from V and 5 bases from J, the junction contained 4 bases not matched to a gene. This CDR3 is CALWEVQKELGKKIKVF. DNA for the CDR3: TGTGCCTTGTGGGAGGTGCAAAAAGAGTTGGGCAAAAAAATCAAGGTATTT.

Relative to its sample, this clone is large. V and J are TRGV9 and TRGJP. The J gene, absent from TCRdb, was called here by matching the DNA to germline. CDR3 length equals 19 residues. CDR1 is GITISATS, CDR2 ISYDGTV, per germline (reference sequence). V shed 0 bases and J 7 bases; nucleotides not matched to a gene: 12. CDR3: CALWEVQGRGELGKKIKVF. CDR3 DNA: TGTGCCTTGTGGGAGGTGCAAGGCCGGGGGGAGTTGGGCAAAAAAATCAAGGTATTT.

With respect to this clone: Since a much larger clone is just one base distant, this may be a read error. Additional DNA sequences in this sample encode the identical CDR3. No J gene was named, though the V gene is TRGV3. The CDR3 sequence is 11 residues long. Germline assignment: CDR1 VTNTFY and CDR2 YDVSTARD (reference sequence). CDR3 region: CATWDRPTKLF. In DNA, the CDR3 is TGTGCCACCTGGGACAGGCCTACGAAACTCTTC.

The chain couples TRGV9 to TRGJP. TCRdb records no J gene; here it was assigned by comparing the DNA to germline. V shed 4 bases, J shed 4 bases, and the junction held 4 bases outside the gene matches. Per the germline V gene, CDR1 is GITISATS and CDR2 is ISYDGTV (reference sequence). The CDR3 spans 16 residues. The CDR3 DNA follows: TGTGCCTTGTGGGATGATCAAGAGTTGGGCAAAAAAATCAAGGTATTT. This encodes CALWDDQELGKKIKVF.

As regards this clone: A single base separates this from a much larger clone, so it may be a read error. This chain uses TRGV2 with TRGJ1 or TRGJ2. The J gene, not given by TCRdb, was assigned here from a germline match of the nucleotide sequence. The CDR3 has 14 amino acids. Germline values: CDR1 EGSNGY, CDR2 YDSYNSKV. The CDR3 nucleotides read TGTGCCACCTGGGGCGGGCCAGGCGGGTATAAGAAACTCTTT. Translating it yields CATWGGPGGYKKLF.

This clone was picked up a small number of times. The rearrangement links TRGV8 to TRGJ1 or TRGJ2. The J gene comes from matching the DNA to germline here; TCRdb lacks it. V was pared by 6 bases and J by 0 bases, with 5 bases of the junction left unmatched. The CDR3 is made up of 13 amino acids. Per germline, CDR1 VENAVY and CDR2 YDSYNSRV. The CDR3 loop is CATWRMNYYKKLF. CDR3 bases: TGTGCCACCTGGAGAATGAATTATTATAAGAAACTCTTT.

To note about this clone: With a much larger clone just one base away, this may be a read error. The rearrangement links TRGV9 to TRGJP. TCRdb lists no J gene, so it was determined here by aligning the DNA to germline. Germline loops: CDR1 GITISATS, CDR2 ISYDGTV (reference sequence). The CDR3 has 16 amino acids. CDR3 residues: CASWEASQLGKKIKVF. As DNA, the CDR3 is TGTGCCTCGTGGGAGGCGAGCCAGTTGGGCAAAAAAATCAAGGTATTT.

Judged by abundance, this clone is large. V usage is TRGV9 and J usage is TRGJP. Because TCRdb records no J gene, it was assigned here through a match of the DNA to germline. This CDR3 contains 20 residues. J lost 5 bases, V lost 0 bases, and 13 bases had no gene match. CDR1 is GITISATS and CDR2 is ISYDGTV in the germline V gene (reference sequence). CDR3 coding DNA: TGTGCCTTGTGGGAGGTGGGCTTAGAGAGGGAAGAGTTGGGCAAAAAAATCAAGGTATTT. Its translation: CALWEVGLEREELGKKIKVF.

In its sample, this clone ranks as large. The rearrangement links TRGV2 to TRGJ1 or TRGJ2. As TCRdb names no J gene, one was assigned here on the basis of a DNA match to germline. This CDR3 is built from 14 residues. Germline lookup yields CDR1 EGSNGY and CDR2 YDSYNSKV. V lost 0 bases and J lost 7; bases outside the gene matches: 9. Here the CDR3 DNA reads TGTGCCACCTGGGACGGGCCAGGCGGGTATAAGAAACTCTTT. This gives the protein CATWDGPGGYKKLF.

The V gene is TRGV9, the J gene TRGJP. No J gene was available from TCRdb, and it was assigned here by a germline match of the DNA. The CDR3 sequence is 16 residues long. V was pared by 4 bases and J by 3 bases, with 3 bases of the junction left unmatched. CDR1 GITISATS and CDR2 ISYDGTV come from the germline V gene (reference sequence). DNA of the CDR3: TGTGCCTTGTGGGAAACGCAAGAGTTGGGCAAAAAAATCAAGGTATTT. Translation gives CALWETQELGKKIKVF.

This clone qualifies as large. The rearrangement uses TRGV9 and TRGJP. Matching the DNA to germline supplied the J gene, which TCRdb does not give. V lost 5 bases to trimming and J lost 4 bases; unmatched junction nucleotides: 2. Germline assignment: CDR1 GITISATS and CDR2 ISYDGTV (reference sequence). This CDR3 is built from 15 residues. CDR3 coding DNA: TGTGCCTTGTGGGCCCAAGAGTTGGGCAAAAAAATCAAGGTATTT. Encoded protein: CALWAQELGKKIKVF.

The rearrangement uses TRGV4 and TRGJ1 or TRGJ2. TCRdb gives no J gene; it was assigned here by matching the DNA to germline. This CDR3 region has 13 residues. With V trimmed by 11 bases and J by 3 bases, 13 bases remained unmatched. Germline V gene lookup returns CDR1 EGSTGY and CDR2 YDSYTSSV. DNA of the CDR3: TGTGCCAACGGCTATGCGACTTATTATAAGAAACTCTTT. Amino acid sequence: CANGYATYYKKLF.

Comments on this clone: A read error is likely here: a far larger clone is one base away. The same CDR3 is also encoded by other DNA sequences in this sample. This chain joins TRGV3 and TRGJP2. As TCRdb names no J gene, one was assigned here on the basis of a DNA match to germline. V trimming: 0 bases; J trimming: 8 bases; junction bases outside the gene matches: 6. CDR1 is VTNTFY and CDR2 is YDVSTARD in the germline V gene (reference sequence). This CDR3 is built from 14 residues. CDR3 sequence (DNA): TGTGCCACCTGGGACAGGTGGAGCGATTGGATCAAGACGTTT. Residues: CATWDRWSDWIKTF.

By proportion, this clone is large. The J gene is TRGJ1 or TRGJ2, the V gene TRGV9. TCRdb lists no J gene, so it was determined here by aligning the DNA to germline. This CDR3 comprises 15 residues. Unmatched junction bases numbered 15, after V lost 2 bases and J lost 8 bases. The germline CDR1 and CDR2 sequences are GITISATS and ISYDGTV (reference sequence). The CDR3 DNA reads as TGTGCCTTGTGGGAGGAGGAACGTACCCAAAATAAGAAACTCTTT. Translated, it gives CALWEEERTQNKKLF.

The count of this clone is one. This probably arose from a read error, given a far larger clone one base away. This same CDR3 is encoded by further DNA sequences in the sample. This chain uses TRGV9 with TRGJP. TCRdb carries no J gene annotation; the J gene was assigned here by matching the DNA with germline. V was pared by 1 base and J by 7 bases, with 4 bases of the junction left unmatched. Germline lookup yields CDR1 GITISATS and CDR2 ISYDGTV (reference sequence). This CDR3 is built from 16 residues. The CDR3 DNA sequence: TGTGCCTTGTGGGAGGTACAGGAGTTGGGCAAAAAAATCAAGGTATTT. Its translation: CALWEVQELGKKIKVF.

Only a few counts were recorded for this clone. V usage is TRGV9 and J usage is TRGJP. Assignment of the J gene here rests on matching the DNA to germline, because TCRdb gives none. CDR1 and CDR2 (germline): GITISATS, ISYDGTV (reference sequence). After removal of 0 bases from V and 8 bases from J, the junction contained 10 bases not matched to a gene. The CDR3 is 18 amino acids. The CDR3 nucleotides read TGTGCCTTGTGGGAGGTGAATGCAGAAAAGTTGGGCAAAAAAATCAAGGTATTT. Protein product: CALWEVNAEKLGKKIKVF.

This clone was recorded a few times. The V call is TRGV9, the J call TRGJP. In the absence of a J gene in TCRdb, the DNA was matched to germline to assign it here. The CDR3 runs to 17 residues. V gave up 2 bases and J gave up 7 bases; unmatched junction bases: 8. Germline loops: CDR1 GITISATS, CDR2 ISYDGTV (reference sequence). CDR3 nucleotides: TGTGCCTTGTGGGAGGCGCAATTGGAGTTGGGCAAAAAAATCAAGGTATTT. Protein: CALWEAQLELGKKIKVF.

This clone was counted a few times. This may be a read error, as it is one base from a much larger clone. The rearrangement links TRGV9 to TRGJP. No J gene is reported in TCRdb; it was inferred here by comparing the DNA with germline. Germline values: CDR1 GITISATS, CDR2 ISYDGTV (reference sequence). The CDR3 extends over 16 amino acids. CDR3 nucleotides: TGTGCCTTGTGGGAGGCGAAAGAGTCGGGCAAAAAAATCAAGGTATTT. Translated: CALWEAKESGKKIKVF.

This clone ranks as large. This CDR3 is CALWEVRPQELGKKIKVF. In nucleotides, the CDR3 is TGTGCCTTGTGGGAGGTGCGCCCACAAGAGTTGGGCAAAAAAATCAAGGTATTT. The chain carries TRGV9 and TRGJP. TCRdb lists no J gene, so it was determined here by aligning the DNA to germline. V lost 0 bases, J lost 4 bases, and 6 bases stayed unmatched. This CDR3 contains 18 residues. CDR1 and CDR2 from the germline V gene are GITISATS and ISYDGTV (reference sequence).

This clone was detected a few times. This may be a read error, as it is one base from a much larger clone. The chain uses TRGV9 and TRGJP. TCRdb is silent on the J gene; assignment here came from matching the DNA to germline. Germline CDR1 GITISATS, CDR2 ISYDGTV (reference sequence). The CDR3 sequence is 16 residues long. The CDR3 protein is CALWEVQGLGKKIKVF. As DNA, the CDR3 is TGTGCCTTGTGGGAGGTGCAAGGGTTGGGCAAAAAAATCAAGGTATTT.

As for this clone: Other DNA sequences of this sample code for an identical CDR3. The chain employs TRGV9 and TRGJP. TCRdb carries no J gene annotation; the J gene was assigned here by matching the DNA with germline. The germline gives CDR1 GITISATS, CDR2 ISYDGTV (reference sequence). V lost 0 bases and J lost 6; bases outside the gene matches: 5. The CDR3 covers 17 residues. CDR3 sequence (DNA): TGTGCCTTGTGGGAGGTGCGGGGAGAGTTGGGCAAAAAAATCAAGGTATTT. The encoded protein is CALWEVRGELGKKIKVF.